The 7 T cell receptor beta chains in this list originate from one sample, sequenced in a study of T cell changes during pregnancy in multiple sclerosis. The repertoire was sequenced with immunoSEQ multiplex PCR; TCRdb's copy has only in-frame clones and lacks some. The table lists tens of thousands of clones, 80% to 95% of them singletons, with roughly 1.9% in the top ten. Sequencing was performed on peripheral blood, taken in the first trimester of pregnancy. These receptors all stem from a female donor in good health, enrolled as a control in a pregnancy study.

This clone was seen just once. DNA for the CDR3: TGTGCCAGCAGTGAAGAAGGGGCCGGGGGTCAGCCCCAGCATTTT. Translating it yields CASSEEGAGGQPQHF. The rearrangement uses TRBV2 and TRBJ1-5; possible D gene TRBD1, 5 bases. This CDR3 is 15 amino acids long. Per the germline V gene, CDR1 is SNHLY and CDR2 is FYNNEI. V lost 1 base and J lost 6, with 13 bases in between.

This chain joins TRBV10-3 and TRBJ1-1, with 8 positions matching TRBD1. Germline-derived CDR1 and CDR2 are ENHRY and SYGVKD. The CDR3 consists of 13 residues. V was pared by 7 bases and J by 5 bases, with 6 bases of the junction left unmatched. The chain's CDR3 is CAITTGGITEAFF. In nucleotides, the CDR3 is TGTGCCATCACCACAGGGGGGATTACTGAAGCTTTCTTT.

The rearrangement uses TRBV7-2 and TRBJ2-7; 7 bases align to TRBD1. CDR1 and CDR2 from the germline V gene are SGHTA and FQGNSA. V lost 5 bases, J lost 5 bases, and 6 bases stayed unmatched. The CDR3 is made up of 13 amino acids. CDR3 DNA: TGTGCCAGCAGCATGGGACAGCTAAACGAGCAGTACTTC. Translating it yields CASSMGQLNEQYF.

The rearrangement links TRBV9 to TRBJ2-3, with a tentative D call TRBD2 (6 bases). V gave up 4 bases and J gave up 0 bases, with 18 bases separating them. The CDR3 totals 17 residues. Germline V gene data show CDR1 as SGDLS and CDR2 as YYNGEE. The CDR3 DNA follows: TGTGCCAGCAGCCCTCGGGGGACCACCCTTAGCACAGATACGCAGTATTTT. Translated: CASSPRGTTLSTDTQYF. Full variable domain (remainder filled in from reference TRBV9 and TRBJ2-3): DSGVTQTPKHLITATGQRVTLRCSPRSGDLSVYWYQQSLDQGLQFLIQYYNGEERAKGNILERFSAQQFPDLHSELNLSSLELGDSALYFCASSPRGTTLSTDTQYFGPGTRLTVL.

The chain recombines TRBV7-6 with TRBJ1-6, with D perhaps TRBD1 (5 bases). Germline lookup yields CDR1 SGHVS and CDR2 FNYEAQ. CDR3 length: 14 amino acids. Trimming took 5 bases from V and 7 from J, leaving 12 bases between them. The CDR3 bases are TGTGCCAGCAGCCGAGGTCAGGGCAATTCACCCCTCCACTTT. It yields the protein CASSRGQGNSPLHF.

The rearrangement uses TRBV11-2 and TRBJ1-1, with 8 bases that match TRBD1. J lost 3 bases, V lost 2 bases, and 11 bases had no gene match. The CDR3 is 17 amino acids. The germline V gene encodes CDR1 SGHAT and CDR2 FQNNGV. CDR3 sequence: CASSLPNSTGVDTEAFF. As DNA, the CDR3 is TGTGCCAGCAGCTTACCAAATTCGACAGGGGTGGACACTGAAGCTTTCTTT.

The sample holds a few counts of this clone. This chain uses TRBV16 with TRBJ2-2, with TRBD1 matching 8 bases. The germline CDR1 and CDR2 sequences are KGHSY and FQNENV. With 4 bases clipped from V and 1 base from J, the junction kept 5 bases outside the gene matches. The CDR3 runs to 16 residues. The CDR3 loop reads CASSLTTGVNTGELFF. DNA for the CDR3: TGTGCCAGCAGCCTCACGACAGGGGTGAACACCGGGGAGCTGTTTTTT.